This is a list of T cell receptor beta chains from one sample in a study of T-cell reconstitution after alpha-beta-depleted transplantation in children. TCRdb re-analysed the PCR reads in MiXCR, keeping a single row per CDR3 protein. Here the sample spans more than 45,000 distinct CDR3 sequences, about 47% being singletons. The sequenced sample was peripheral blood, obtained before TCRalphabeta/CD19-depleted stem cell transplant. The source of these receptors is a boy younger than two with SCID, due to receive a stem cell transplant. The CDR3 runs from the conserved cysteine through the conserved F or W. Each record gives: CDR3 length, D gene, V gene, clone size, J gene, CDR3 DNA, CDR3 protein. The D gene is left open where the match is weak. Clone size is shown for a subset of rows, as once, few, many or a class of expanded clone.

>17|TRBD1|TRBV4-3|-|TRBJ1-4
TGCGCCAGCAGCCAAGAGGGGACCGGGACAGGGAATGAAAAACTGTTTTTT
CASSQEGTGTGNEKLFF
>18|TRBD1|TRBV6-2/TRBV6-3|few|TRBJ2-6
TGTGCCAGCAGCTCAATTTCGGGACAGAGCTCTGGGGCCAACGTCCTGACTTTC
CASSSISGQSSGANVLTF
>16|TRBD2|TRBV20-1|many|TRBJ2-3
TGCAGTGCTCGAGACCAAGAGCGGGGGGACACAGATACGCAGTATTTT
CSARDQERGDTDTQYF
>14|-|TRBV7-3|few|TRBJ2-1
TGTGCCAGCAGCTTAACCTCTAACTGGGATGAGCAGTTCTTC
CASSLTSNWDEQFF
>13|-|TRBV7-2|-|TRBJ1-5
TGTGCCAGCAGCACCAGGAGCAATCAGCCCCAGCATTTT
CASSTRSNQPQHF
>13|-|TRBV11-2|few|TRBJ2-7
TGTGCCAGCAGCTTACTGGGAGCCTACGAGCAGTACTTC
CASSLLGAYEQYF
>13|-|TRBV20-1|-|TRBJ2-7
TGCAGTGCTACACCAGGGCAAGGATACGAGCAGTACTTC
CSATPGQGYEQYF
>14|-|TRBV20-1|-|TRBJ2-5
TGCAGTGCTAGAACAGGGGGGGAGCAAGAGACCCAGTACTTC
CSARTGGEQETQYF
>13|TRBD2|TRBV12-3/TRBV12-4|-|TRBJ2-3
TGTGCCAGCAGATCCATCCCCGGGACTAGAAAGGATTTT
CASRSIPGTRKDF
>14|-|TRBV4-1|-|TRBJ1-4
TGCGCCAGCAGCCAAGATGTACGGCGGCATAGACTGTTTTTT
CASSQDVRRHRLFF
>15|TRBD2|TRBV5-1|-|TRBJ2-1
TGCGCCAGCAGCCCGTGGAATAGCGGGGGAACTGAGCAGTTCTTC
CASSPWNSGGTEQFF
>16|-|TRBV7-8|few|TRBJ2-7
TGTGCCAGCAGCTTAGGGAGGTGGGCAGGGGACTACGAGCAGTACTTC
CASSLGRWAGDYEQYF
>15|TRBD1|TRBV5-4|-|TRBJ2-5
TGTGCCAGCAGCTGGGGAGACAGGGATCAAGAGACCCAGTACTTC
CASSWGDRDQETQYF
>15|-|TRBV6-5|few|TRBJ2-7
TGTGCCAGCAGTTACTATCCAGGGGCCGCGTACGAGCAGTACTTC
CASSYYPGAAYEQYF
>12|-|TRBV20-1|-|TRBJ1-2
TGCAGTGAAACAGGCCCTAACTATGGCTACACCTTC
CSETGPNYGYTF